This record covers a single T cell receptor beta chain. The sample originates from a study of blood T cell repertoires in COVID-19. In the original processing: Using reference gene primer amplification, nucleated cell counts were estimated. TCRdb's copy holds only in-frame clones and misses some; the assay was immunoSEQ multiplex PCR. The DNA gave D and trimming, while V, J and clone size come from that table. Of 120,000 or so clones listed, over 65% are singletons. Specimen: peripheral blood. This TCR derives from a man between 65 and 79 years old with acute or convalescent COVID-19.

The CDR3 bases are TGTGCCAGCAGTTACACAGGGGGTAGCAATCAGCCCCAGCATTTT. Translation gives CASSYTGGSNQPQHF. The rearrangement links TRBV6-6 to TRBJ1-5; 8 bases line up with TRBD1. CDR3 size: 15 residues. The V segment lost 2 bases and the J segment 0 bases; nucleotides outside the gene matches: 0. The V gene's germline CDR1 is MNHNY and CDR2 SVGAGI (reference sequence).